This TCR beta chain was observed in a study of cytomegalovirus exposure and HLA in healthy donors. The study, taken as a whole, reports: Productive rates of about 90% or about 30% were seen for most TCR beta V segments in an earlier analysis.

With 60 Vbeta and 13 Jbeta primers, the PCR was carried out. Profiling relied on immunoSEQ multiplex PCR, and the TCRdb table lists in-frame clones only, not all of them. The repertoire holds 150,000 to 200,000 clones, with around 77% as singletons. This CDR3 is 17 amino acids long. The ends were cut back, 9 bases at V and 3 bases at J, with 24 bases in the middle. Germline lookup yields CDR1 SNHLY and CDR2 FYNNEI. As to this clone: What it binds is not known.

Those who donated were healthy bone marrow donors. The TCR sequence derives from a man younger than 40 in good health and CMV-seronegative. The sequencing sample was made of PBMCs. The chain links TRBV2 to TRBJ1-5, with D possibly matching TRBD1 (6 bases). The CDR3 loop is CASSIRAQGGDNQPQHF. In DNA form, the CDR3 reads TGTGCCAGTTCGATCCGGGCACAGGGTGGGGACAATCAGCCCCAGCATTTT.